The present entry profiles one T cell receptor (beta chain) with its context. Germline V lookup: CDR1 MDHEN, CDR2 SYDVKM. The CDR3 extends over 15 amino acids. Between the trimmed V and J ends, which lost 5 bases and 4 bases, there was a span of 17 bases. Generated by immunoSEQ multiplex PCR, the TCRdb table keeps only in-frame clones and is missing some. The sample consists of about 150,000 clones, approximately 84% of them appearing once. This specimen comes from a study of blood T cell repertoires in COVID-19. Material for sequencing was peripheral blood. This TCR came from a man in his 70s with active or convalescent COVID-19. The chain joins TRBV28 to TRBJ1-2, with a possible D match to TRBD1 (5 bases). As DNA, the CDR3 is TGTGCCAGCAGTCCCCTTTCCGGGGGGGGCTATGGCTACACCTTC. Encoded protein: CASSPLSGGGYGYTF.